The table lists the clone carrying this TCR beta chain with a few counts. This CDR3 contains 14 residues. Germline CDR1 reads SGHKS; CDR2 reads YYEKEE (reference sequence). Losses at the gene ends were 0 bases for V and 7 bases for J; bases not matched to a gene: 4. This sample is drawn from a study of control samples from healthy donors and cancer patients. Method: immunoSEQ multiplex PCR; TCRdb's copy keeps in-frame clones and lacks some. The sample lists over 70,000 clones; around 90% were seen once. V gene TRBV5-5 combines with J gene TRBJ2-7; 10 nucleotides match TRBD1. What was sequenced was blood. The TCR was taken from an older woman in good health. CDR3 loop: CASSLGQGAREQYF. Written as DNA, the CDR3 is TGTGCCAGCAGCTTGGGACAGGGGGCTAGGGAGCAGTACTTC.